Given below is one T cell receptor beta chain in context. Its specificity is unknown. MiXCR, run by TCRdb on the 5' RACE reads, gives a single entry per CDR3 protein. The top ten hold roughly 3.2% of the sample, which has approximately 590,000 distinct CDR3 sequences, more than 9% seen once. V was shortened by 5 bases and J by 7 bases, with 15 bases between the two germline ends. Per germline, CDR1 MDHEN and CDR2 SYDVKM. The CDR3 length is 13 residues. This sample is part of a study of identical twins. Notes on the study in general: Insertions were fewer in abundant cord blood beta clonotypes, whereas memory repertoires showed none of this pattern.

These data were also filed under a second study, of yellow fever vaccine responses in identical twins.

Sequencing input: PBMCs. The rearrangement links TRBV28 to TRBJ2-7; D gene ambiguous. The receptor's source is a woman between 18 and 29 years old in good health. The CDR3 region is CASSPRWVGEQYF. CDR3 in DNA: TGTGCCAGCAGTCCCCGGTGGGTTGGGGAGCAGTACTTC.